The table lists the clone carrying this T cell receptor beta chain with a few counts. The data were obtained in a study of blood T cell repertoires in COVID-19. Study-level background: T cells, B-cell-depleted T cells, or PBMCs provided the cDNA or gDNA that served as material.

Per the study methods: Reference gene primer amplification yielded estimated nucleated cell counts. Here immunoSEQ multiplex PCR was the method, and the copy in TCRdb shows in-frame clones only, minus some. For V, J and clone size, that table is used; D and trimming come from the DNA. Here the sample spans hundreds of thousands of clones, around nine tenths being singletons. Germline V CDR1 and CDR2: LNHDA, SQIVND (reference sequence). Trimming left V 7 bases short and J 6 bases short, with 13 bases between. This CDR3 is built from 13 residues. The chain combines TRBV19 with TRBJ2-4, with D perhaps TRBD1 (5 bases). Sample: PBMCs or T cells enriched from blood (not recorded which). This clonotype was sampled from a young woman who had been exposed to COVID-19. In DNA, the CDR3 is TGTGCCAGTATATCAGGGTGGGGAAACATTCAGTACTTC. Translated: CASISGWGNIQYF.